These 25 T cell receptor beta chains came from one sample sequenced in a study of control samples from healthy donors and cancer patients. TCRdb's copy holds only in-frame clones and misses some; the assay was immunoSEQ multiplex PCR. The repertoire consists of 200,000 to 250,000 clones, with roughly 94% occurring once and the leading ten covering approximately 1.5%. The sample taken for sequencing was blood. Every receptor here comes from a man aged 50 to 60 in good health.

The chain joins TRBV11-3 to TRBJ2-5, with no clear D. The V and J ends lost 1 base and 1 base respectively, with 4 bases between them. This CDR3 is 13 amino acids long. The germline gives CDR1 SGHNT, CDR2 YENEEA. CDR3 sequence: CASSLAAQETQYF. DNA of the CDR3: TGTGCCAGCAGCTTAGCCGCCCAAGAGACCCAGTACTTC.

This clone was seen only once. The chain links TRBV7-8 to TRBJ2-5; 16 bases are a match to TRBD2. In germline, CDR1 is SGHVS, CDR2 FQNEAQ. The CDR3 runs to 20 residues. The ends lost 2 bases at V and 4 bases at J; junction bases unmatched: 13. The CDR3 sequence is CASSLRGLAGGLIGLETQYF. As DNA, the CDR3 is TGTGCCAGCAGCTTACGGGGACTAGCGGGGGGGCTAATCGGATTAGAGACCCAGTACTTC.

V gene TRBV14 combines with J gene TRBJ2-1; the match to TRBD2 covers 8 bases. The CDR3 spans 18 residues. Germline values: CDR1 SGHDN, CDR2 FVKESK. Trimming cost V 4 bases and J 1 base; bases outside gene matches: 12. In nucleotides, the CDR3 is TGTGCCAGCAGCCCGCGAAGCCTTGGACTAGCTTCCTACAATGAGCAGTTCTTC. Translating gives CASSPRSLGLASYNEQFF.

This chain joins TRBV7-9 and TRBJ1-2; D remains unclear. Trimming stripped 4 bases from V and 0 bases from J, with 21 bases between. The CDR3 extends over 18 amino acids. The germline CDR1 and CDR2 sequences are SEHNR and FQNEAQ (reference sequence). The CDR3 here is CASSSDAFGDVSNYGYTF. CDR3 DNA sequence: TGTGCCAGCAGCTCGGACGCATTTGGAGACGTCTCTAACTATGGCTACACCTTC.

This chain connects TRBV5-1 to TRBJ1-1, with D tentatively TRBD1 (6 bases). The CDR3 extends over 15 amino acids. The germline V gene encodes CDR1 SGHRS and CDR2 YFSETQ. Trimming took 1 base from V and 5 from J, leaving 15 bases between them. The CDR3 region has the DNA TGCGCCAGCAGCTTGTTTATCGGAGGGACAACTGAAGCTTTCTTT. This encodes CASSLFIGGTTEAFF.

The chain links TRBV7-2 to TRBJ2-7, with D possibly matching TRBD2 (6 bases). Trimming removed 3 bases from V and 0 bases from J, with 9 bases in between. The CDR3 runs to 14 residues. The germline CDR1 and CDR2 sequences are SGHTA and FQGNSA. CDR3 sequence: CASSLVAVSYEQYF. CDR3 sequence (DNA): TGTGCCAGCAGCTTGGTAGCGGTCTCCTACGAGCAGTACTTC. Full variable domain (outside the CDR3, taken from reference TRBV7-2 and TRBJ2-7): GAGVSQSPSNKVTEKGKDVELRCDPISGHTALYWYRQSLGQGLEFLIYFQGNSAPDKSGLPSDRFSAERTGGSVSTLTIQRTQQEDSAVYLCASSLVAVSYEQYFGPGTRLTVT.

The chain combines TRBV3-1 (or the pseudogene TRBV3-2) with TRBJ1-2; TRBD1 might be the D (5 bases). The germline V and J ends were trimmed by 4 bases and 7 bases, with 13 bases remaining between them. The CDR3 spans 13 residues. The germline CDR1 and CDR2 sequences are LGHDT and YNNKEL (reference sequence). In DNA form, the CDR3 reads TGTGCCAGCAGCCCAGCCAGGGCGAGTGGCTACACCTTC. Its protein is CASSPARASGYTF.

The gene calls are TRBV2 and TRBJ1-3; D gene uncertain. Trimming left V 8 bases short and J 0 bases short, with 17 bases between. CDR3 size: 16 residues. Germline assignment: CDR1 SNHLY and CDR2 FYNNEI. CDR3 DNA: TGTGCCAGCCAAGACCAGGCGGCAAGCTCTGGAAACACCATATATTTT. It codes for CASQDQAASSGNTIYF. The full variable domain, rest sourced from reference TRBV2 and TRBJ1-3, is EPEVTQTPSHQVTQMGQEVILRCVPISNHLYFYWYRQILGQKVEFLVSFYNNEISEKSEIFDDQFSVERPDGSNFTLKIRSTKLEDSAMYFCASQDQAASSGNTIYFGEGSWLTVV.

V gene TRBV28 combines with J gene TRBJ1-2, with 8 bases matching TRBD1. Trimming took 7 bases from V and 8 from J; bases not matched to a gene: 9. Germline V CDR1 and CDR2: MDHEN, SYDVKM. The CDR3 sequence is 13 residues long. CDR3: CASTPRTGYGYTF. The CDR3 bases are TGTGCCAGCACTCCAAGGACAGGGTACGGCTACACCTTC.

V is TRBV28 and J is TRBJ1-5; 7 bases align to TRBD1. The germline V gene encodes CDR1 MDHEN and CDR2 SYDVKM. Trimming removed 4 bases from V and 7 bases from J; junction bases left unmatched: 7. The CDR3 runs to 14 residues. The DNA of the CDR3 is TGTGCCAGCAGTTCACCAGGGGGTAGGCAGCCCCAGCATTTT. It encodes CASSSPGGRQPQHF.

The chain employs TRBV7-9 and TRBJ2-7; a weak D match, TRBD1 (6 bases). Trimming left V 4 bases short and J 2 bases short, with 9 bases between. The CDR3 contains 13 residues. CDR1 and CDR2 (germline): SEHNR, FQNEAQ (reference sequence). Here the CDR3 DNA reads TGTGCCAGCAGCTACGGACAGACCTACGAGCAGTACTTC. Protein: CASSYGQTYEQYF.

This sequence joins TRBV28 and TRBJ1-1; 9 nucleotides agree with TRBD1. CDR1 is MDHEN and CDR2 is SYDVKM in the germline V gene. The CDR3 covers 13 residues. The V and J ends lost 9 bases and 7 bases, in that order; junction bases with no gene match: 9. The CDR3, as DNA: TGTGCCAGTAGTCCGGGACAGGGCGGTGAAGCTTTCTTT. It yields the protein CASSPGQGGEAFF. The whole variable domain, remainder taken from reference TRBV28 and TRBJ1-1, is DVKVTQSSRYLVKRTGEKVFLECVQDMDHENMFWYRQDPGLGLRLIYFSYDVKMKEKGDIPEGYSVSREKKERFSLILESASTNQTSMYLCASSPGQGGEAFFGQGTRLTVV.

The rearrangement joins TRBV19 to TRBJ1-2, with 7 positions matching TRBD1. Germline trimming cut 7 bases from V and 0 bases from J; bases unmatched to any gene: 11. The CDR3 is 16 amino acids. Germline V gene lookup returns CDR1 LNHDA and CDR2 SQIVND (reference sequence). The CDR3 nucleotides are TGTGCCAGTACCCTGATGGGACAGAGGTCTAACTATGGCTACACCTTC. Its protein product is CASTLMGQRSNYGYTF. The whole variable domain, remainder taken from reference TRBV19 and TRBJ1-2, is DGGITQSPKYLFRKEGQNVTLSCEQNLNHDAMYWYRQDPGQGLRLIYYSQIVNDFQKGDIAEGYSVSREKKESFPLTVTSAQKNPTAFYLCASTLMGQRSNYGYTFGSGTRLTVV.

The rearrangement joins TRBV28 to TRBJ1-5, with D uncertain. CDR1 and CDR2 from the germline V gene are MDHEN and SYDVKM. V lost 7 bases and J 1 base, leaving 8 bases between the germline ends. The CDR3 contains 13 residues. The CDR3 DNA sequence: TGTGCCAGCACTAAAAGAAGCAATCAGCCCCAGCATTTT. Its protein is CASTKRSNQPQHF.

This chain connects TRBV6-5 to TRBJ1-1; possibly TRBD1 for D (5 bases). Germline CDR1 reads MNHEY; CDR2 reads SVGAGI. Between the trimmed V and J ends, which lost 6 bases and 12 bases, there was a span of 20 bases. The CDR3 covers 13 residues. As DNA, the CDR3 is TGTGCCAGCAGAAACGGGGGGGTAAGGGTAACTTTCTTT. It specifies CASRNGGVRVTFF.

J is TRBJ2-3 and V is TRBV3-1 (or the pseudogene TRBV3-2); D is unresolved. Trimming pared 1 base from V and 0 bases from J, leaving 11 bases between. Germline CDR1 is LGHDT and CDR2 is YNNKEL (reference sequence). This CDR3 region has 16 residues. In DNA form, the CDR3 reads TGTGCCAGCAGCCAAGGGGCTTACGCTAGCACAGATACGCAGTATTTT. Its protein is CASSQGAYASTDTQYF.

The rearrangement links TRBV9 to TRBJ2-4; D is unclear. From germline, CDR1 is SGDLS and CDR2 YYNGEE. Trimming removed 0 bases at V and 9 bases at J, with 10 bases between. The CDR3 runs to 13 residues. The CDR3, as DNA: TGTGCCAGCAGCGTAGCTACCTCGGGCATTCAGTACTTC. This codes for CASSVATSGIQYF.

V is TRBV6-4 and J is TRBJ2-2; perhaps TRBD2 as D (7 bases). This CDR3 comprises 14 residues. V lost 6 bases, J lost 5 bases, and 13 bases lay in between. The V gene's germline CDR1 is MRHNA and CDR2 SNTAGT. The CDR3 spells CASRLQGGTGELFF. CDR3 nucleotides: TGTGCCAGCAGACTACAGGGAGGGACCGGGGAGCTGTTTTTT.

The chain employs TRBV25-1 and TRBJ1-2, with TRBD1 matching over 8 bases. The CDR3 contains 14 residues. Germline V gene lookup returns CDR1 MGHDK and CDR2 SYGVNS. Unmatched junction bases numbered 7, after V lost 3 bases and J lost 7 bases. The CDR3 sequence: CASSDQTGALGYTF. The CDR3 nucleotides read TGTGCCAGCAGTGATCAGACAGGGGCTCTTGGCTACACCTTC.

The chain has TRBV5-1 and TRBJ2-5, with unresolved D. Trimming left V 1 base short and J 5 bases short, with 12 bases between. The CDR3 length is 14 residues. CDR1 is SGHRS and CDR2 is YFSETQ in the germline V gene. The DNA of the CDR3 is TGCGCCAGCAGCTTGTCGGGCACCGAGGAGACCCAGTACTTC. Its protein is CASSLSGTEETQYF.

The CDR3 reads CASSPPRNSYNSPLHF. CDR3 nucleotide sequence: TGTGCCAGCAGTCCCCCCAGGAACTCCTATAATTCACCCCTCCACTTT. V usage is TRBV28 and J usage is TRBJ1-6; no clear D gene. This CDR3 contains 16 residues. The germline gives CDR1 MDHEN, CDR2 SYDVKM. V was clipped by 5 bases and J by 0 bases, with 11 bases between them.

V gene TRBV6-1 combines with J gene TRBJ1-2; no definite D call. The length of the CDR3 is 17 residues. CDR1 is MNHNS and CDR2 is SASEGT in the germline V gene. V lost 3 bases to trimming and J lost 6 bases, with 23 bases between them. The CDR3 nucleotides read TGTGCCAGCAGTGATTTGGTCGGTGGTGTGGGGTCTAATGGCTACACCTTC. Its translation is CASSDLVGGVGSNGYTF.

The rearrangement uses TRBV28 and TRBJ2-5, with D unclear. Trimming removed 2 bases from V and 9 bases from J, with 19 bases in between. The germline CDR1 and CDR2 sequences are MDHEN and SYDVKM. The CDR3 consists of 15 residues. In DNA form, the CDR3 reads TGTGCCAGCAGTTTACCGGACCAGTCTCCGGTGCCCCAGTACTTC. The encoded protein is CASSLPDQSPVPQYF.

The chain is built from TRBV5-1 and TRBJ2-2; 9 bases align to TRBD2. Germline CDR1 and CDR2: SGHRS and YFSETQ. This CDR3 is 16 amino acids long. J was trimmed by 1 base and V by 3 bases; bases with no gene match: 4. The CDR3 region has the DNA TGCGCCAGCAGCTCGGCGGGGGGGCTGAACACCGGGGAGCTGTTTTTT. It yields the protein CASSSAGGLNTGELFF.

This chain joins TRBV4-2 and TRBJ2-7, with 14 bases fitting TRBD2. Trimming cost V 1 base and J 0 bases; bases outside gene matches: 8. The CDR3 has 19 amino acids. CDR1 and CDR2 from the germline V gene are LGHNA and YNFKEQ. CDR3 in amino acids: CASSQVRFGLAGGSYEQYF. For the CDR3, the DNA is TGTGCCAGCAGCCAAGTGCGGTTTGGACTAGCGGGGGGCTCCTACGAGCAGTACTTC.